Listed here are 30 T cell receptor beta chains from one sample, sequenced in a study of CD8 T cells in ankylosing spondylitis (TCRdb year 2017). Libraries were made using 5' RACE. The sample was run on an Illumina HiSeq 2500. TCRdb reanalyzed the raw reads on its own, using fastp at Q25 for trimming and MiXCR for clone calling, and kept in-frame beta chains. Rows with a matching CDR3 protein are joined into one entry that keeps the most common DNA and genes. For this sample the table gives around 130,000 distinct CDR3 sequences, of which around 9.7% were detected only once. 3% to 4% of the sample is held by the ten biggest clonotypes. Sequencing was carried out using blood, either unsorted or a sorted T cell fraction (not recorded which). The receptors were gathered from a male donor with ankylosing spondylitis or in good health (not recorded which).

The rearrangement links TRBV7-2 to TRBJ2-7, with D unclear. The CDR3 consists of 13 residues. Deletions cut 2 bases from V and 5 bases from J, with 10 bases between. CDR1 SGHTA and CDR2 FQGNSA come from the germline V gene. CDR3 sequence reads: CASSLRPRDEQYF. DNA of the CDR3: TGTGCCAGCAGCTTACGCCCCCGTGACGAGCAGTACTTC.

This chain connects TRBV3-1 to TRBJ2-1; D call uncertain. The germline CDR1 and CDR2 sequences are LGHDT and YNNKEL (reference sequence). V lost 6 bases to trimming and J lost 8 bases, with 8 bases between them. The CDR3 consists of 11 residues. CDR3 bases: TGTGCCAGCAGTCTTATCGATGAGCAGTTCTTC. Its translation: CASSLIDEQFF.

This clonotype showed up many times. CDR3 residues: CSASEPTGGKFKNIQYF. DNA of the CDR3: TGCAGTGCTAGCGAGCCGACAGGGGGCAAGTTTAAAAACATTCAGTACTTC. V usage is TRBV20-1 and J usage is TRBJ2-4; 10 nucleotides line up with TRBD1. V lost 3 bases and J lost 4; bases outside the gene matches: 12. The CDR3 extends over 17 amino acids. Germline V gene data show CDR1 as DFQATT and CDR2 as SNEGSKA (reference sequence).

This clonotype occurred many times. This chain connects TRBV11-2 to TRBJ2-1; 9 nucleotides align to TRBD2. Losses at the gene ends were 0 bases for V and 3 bases for J; bases not matched to a gene: 12. CDR3 size: 19 residues. From germline, CDR1 is SGHAT and CDR2 FQNNGV. The CDR3 sequence: CASSLDSRWSGRFYNEQFF. As DNA, the CDR3 is TGTGCCAGCAGCTTAGATTCCCGATGGAGCGGGAGGTTCTACAATGAGCAGTTCTTC.

The V and J genes are TRBV29-1 and TRBJ1-4; a possible D gene is TRBD1 (6 bases). The CDR3 sequence is 12 residues long. Trimming took off 6 bases at V and 12 bases at J, with 17 bases between the two ends. Germline V gives CDR1 SQVTM, CDR2 ANQGSEA. The CDR3: CSVENTGWELFF. CDR3 nucleotide sequence: TGCAGCGTGGAGAACACAGGGTGGGAACTGTTTTTT.

As to this clonotype: This may come from a read error, since a much larger clone is one base off. The CDR3, as DNA: TGTGCCAGCAGTTTTGTGACGGTATCCTACGAGCAGTACTTC. This translates into CASSFVTVSYEQYF. The chain combines TRBV12-3 or TRBV12-4 with TRBJ2-7; D unresolved. V lost 3 bases to trimming and J lost 1 base, with 10 bases between them. The CDR3 loop spans 14 amino acids.

Details on this clonotype: It may be a read error: a sequence one base away is much more abundant. This chain joins TRBV12-3 or TRBV12-4 and TRBJ1-4; no clear D gene. The CDR3 sequence is 15 residues long. In DNA, the CDR3 is TGTGCCAGCACCCCTGCGGGAGGAACTAAAGAAAAACTGTTTTTT. Residues: CASTPAGGTKEKLFF.

The gene calls are TRBV6-5 and TRBJ2-1; TRBD2 matches at 7 bases. Germline-derived CDR1 and CDR2 are MNHEY and SVGAGI. This CDR3 comprises 18 residues. V trimming: 0 bases; J trimming: 5 bases; junction bases outside the gene matches: 13. CDR3 in amino acids: CASSYSIGVTSRDNEQFF. CDR3 nucleotides: TGTGCCAGCAGTTACTCGATCGGGGTGACTAGCCGAGACAATGAGCAGTTCTTC.

This chain links TRBV20-1 with TRBJ2-1, with a possible D match to TRBD2 (7 bases). Trimming shortened V by 0 bases and J by 1 base, and 13 bases separated the two germline ends. The CDR3 spans 16 residues. The germline gives CDR1 DFQATT, CDR2 SNEGSKA (reference sequence). CDR3 amino acids: CSARDRGGGSYNEQFF. CDR3 coding DNA: TGCAGTGCTAGAGATCGAGGGGGAGGGTCCTACAATGAGCAGTTCTTC.

This clonotype was recorded many times. The V call is TRBV6-1, the J call TRBJ2-3, with 8 bases matching TRBD2. This CDR3 is built from 15 residues. Germline values: CDR1 MNHNS, CDR2 SASEGT. V was clipped by 7 bases and J by 4 bases; unmatched bases: 10. CDR3 nucleotides: TGTGCCAGCAAGGGGACTCGGCGGGGGGCAGATACGCAGTATTTT. Protein sequence: CASKGTRRGADTQYF.

The genes are TRBV6-4 and TRBJ2-2, with D perhaps given as TRBD1 or TRBD2 (5 bases each). Germline V gene sequence: CDR1 MRHNA, CDR2 SNTAGT. Trimming removed 6 bases at V and 7 bases at J, with 12 bases between. The CDR3 is made up of 13 amino acids. CDR3 in amino acids: CASRRDVGGELFF. The CDR3 bases are TGTGCCAGCAGAAGGGACGTCGGCGGGGAGCTGTTTTTT.

This clonotype has ten or more counts. V is TRBV18 and J is TRBJ1-1, with D hard to call. Germline CDR1 is KGHSH and CDR2 is LQKENI. The V end was cut by 3 bases, the J end by 0 bases, with 17 bases between. The CDR3 is 17 amino acids. The CDR3 DNA reads TGTGCCAGCTCACCGATCGGGGTTAAGTCGATGAACACTGAAGCTTTCTTT. It is translated as CASSPIGVKSMNTEAFF.

Ten or more counts support this clonotype. V gene TRBV2 combines with J gene TRBJ1-2; D call uncertain. Trimming pared 6 bases from V and 9 bases from J, leaving 14 bases between. This CDR3 spans 12 amino acids. The germline gives CDR1 SNHLY, CDR2 FYNNEI. This CDR3 is CASSPSGSRYTF. DNA for the CDR3: TGTGCCAGCAGCCCCTCGGGAAGCCGCTACACCTTC.

The chain employs TRBV12-3 or TRBV12-4 and TRBJ2-7; possible D gene TRBD1, 6 bases. The CDR3 totals 12 residues. Trimming removed 4 bases at V and 6 bases at J, with 10 bases between. DNA of the CDR3: TGTGCCAGCAGTTCTACAGGGAGCGAGCAGTACTTC. It encodes CASSSTGSEQYF.

This clonotype was observed many times. The chain couples TRBV7-2 to TRBJ2-1, with D perhaps TRBD2 (5 bases). The V gene's germline CDR1 is SGHTA and CDR2 FQGNSA. The V end lost 0 bases, the J end lost 2 bases, and 5 bases lay between the germline ends. The CDR3 contains 14 residues. The CDR3 sequence is CASSLAGAYNEQFF. The CDR3 DNA reads as TGTGCCAGCAGCTTAGCGGGAGCCTACAATGAGCAGTTCTTC.

This clonotype was found a few times. The chain recombines TRBV7-9 with TRBJ2-7; D possibly corresponds to TRBD2 (5 bases). Between the trimmed V and J ends, which lost 5 bases and 2 bases, there was a span of 13 bases. CDR3 length equals 14 residues. The germline V gene encodes CDR1 SEHNR and CDR2 FQNEAQ (reference sequence). CDR3 sequence: CASSNGLETYEQYF. For the CDR3, the DNA is TGTGCCAGCAGCAACGGACTGGAGACCTACGAGCAGTACTTC.

Worth noting for this clonotype: Given a much more abundant clone one base away, this may be a read error. The chain joins TRBV20-1 to TRBJ2-3, with D unresolved. Looked up from germline, CDR1 is DFQATT and CDR2 is SNEGSKA (reference sequence). CDR3 size: 15 residues. CDR3 nucleotide sequence: TGCAGTGCTAGAGATTTTCTGTGGTACACAGATACGGAGTATTTT. It yields the protein CSARDFLWYTDTEYF.

V is TRBV20-1 and J is TRBJ2-3; no clear D. CDR1 is DFQATT and CDR2 is SNEGSKA in the germline V gene (reference sequence). V shed 3 bases and J shed 0 bases, with 4 bases lying between them. This CDR3 is 12 amino acids long. CDR3 sequence: CSASWSTDTQYF. The CDR3 DNA follows: TGCAGTGCTAGCTGGAGCACAGATACGCAGTATTTT.

This clonotype was counted ten times or more. V and J are TRBV6-5 and TRBJ2-7; 8 bases align to TRBD1. Germline-derived CDR1 and CDR2 are MNHEY and SVGAGI. The CDR3 loop spans 15 amino acids. J lost 5 bases, V lost 2 bases, and 8 bases had no gene match. Here the CDR3 reads CASSYGQGAPNEQYF. The CDR3 coding sequence is TGTGCCAGCAGTTACGGGCAGGGGGCTCCGAACGAGCAGTACTTC.

This clonotype was found many times. The rearrangement uses TRBV20-1 and TRBJ2-7, with TRBD2 matching 7 bases. From germline, CDR1 is DFQATT and CDR2 SNEGSKA (reference sequence). V gave up 6 bases and J gave up 5 bases; unmatched junction bases: 10. The CDR3 has 13 amino acids. DNA of the CDR3: TGCAGTGCCCGGGCGGGAGAGGGAAACGAGCAGTACTTC. Its protein is CSARAGEGNEQYF.

This clonotype was observed a handful of times. The genes are TRBV20-1 and TRBJ2-3, with TRBD2 matching 9 bases. The germline V gene encodes CDR1 DFQATT and CDR2 SNEGSKA (reference sequence). V was pared by 6 bases and J by 3 bases, with 4 bases of the junction left unmatched. The CDR3 length is 13 residues. The CDR3 is CSALTSGTDTQYF. DNA of the CDR3: TGCAGTGCATTGACTAGCGGAACAGATACGCAGTATTTT.

This clonotype showed up just a few times. The chain recombines TRBV12-3 or TRBV12-4 with TRBJ2-1; 12 bases map to TRBD2. The J segment lost 6 bases and the V segment lost 0 bases, leaving 3 bases of the junction unmatched. The CDR3 consists of 16 residues. The CDR3 region has the DNA TGTGCCAGCAGTTTAGCGCCGACTAGCGGGAGCAATGAGCAGTTCTTC. It is translated as CASSLAPTSGSNEQFF.

The CDR3 here is CSGTENEKLFF. The CDR3 DNA is TGCAGCGGCACTGAAAATGAAAAACTGTTTTTT. The chain has TRBV29-1 and TRBJ1-4; D unresolved. This CDR3 spans 11 amino acids. CDR1 is SQVTM and CDR2 is ANQGSEA in the germline V gene. V was trimmed by 7 bases and J by 5 bases, leaving 8 bases between them.

The table lists this clonotype with many counts. J is TRBJ1-4 and V is TRBV12-3 or TRBV12-4; 9 nucleotides align to TRBD1. CDR3 size: 16 residues. V was clipped by 2 bases and J by 7 bases; unmatched bases: 8. CDR3 amino acids: CASSLWDRDIGEKLFF. DNA for the CDR3: TGTGCCAGCAGTTTATGGGACAGGGATATCGGTGAAAAACTGTTTTTT.

This clonotype was seen ten or more times. V is TRBV25-1 and J is TRBJ1-2; no definite D call. There are 14 residues in the CDR3. Germline loops: CDR1 MGHDK, CDR2 SYGVNS. Trimming removed 3 bases from V and 0 bases from J, with 8 bases in between. CDR3 in amino acids: CASSDWRTNYGYTF. CDR3 bases: TGTGCCAGCAGTGACTGGAGGACTAACTATGGCTACACCTTC.

This clonotype was seen ten or more times. The chain links TRBV9 to TRBJ2-2; 9 nucleotides agree with TRBD1. Trimming removed 4 bases from V and 5 bases from J; junction bases left unmatched: 9. Germline-derived CDR1 and CDR2 are SGDLS and YYNGEE. The CDR3 totals 16 residues. CDR3 sequence reads: CASSQGTGYGTGELFF. The CDR3 coding sequence is TGTGCCAGCAGCCAAGGGACAGGGTATGGAACCGGGGAGCTGTTTTTT.

This clonotype showed up just a few times. The CDR3 spells CATSRSLAGAGEQYF. In nucleotides, the CDR3 is TGTGCCACCAGCAGATCACTAGCGGGAGCGGGCGAGCAGTACTTC. This chain connects TRBV15 to TRBJ2-7; 11 bases line up with TRBD2. The V and J ends lost 2 bases and 6 bases, in that order; junction bases with no gene match: 6. The germline V gene has CDR1 LNHNV and CDR2 YYDKDF (reference sequence). This CDR3 spans 15 amino acids.

This clonotype was observed many times. The chain is built from TRBV9 and TRBJ1-4; D is undetermined. There are 15 residues in the CDR3. Trimming cost V 1 base and J 8 bases, with 15 bases left between them. Germline V gene data show CDR1 as SGDLS and CDR2 as YYNGEE. In DNA, the CDR3 is TGTGCCAGCAGCGTATCTTACGTAACGGGCGAAAAACTGTTTTTT. It is translated as CASSVSYVTGEKLFF.

This clonotype was recorded at least ten times. This chain joins TRBV12-3 or TRBV12-4 and TRBJ2-1; D is uncertain. Trimming took off 0 bases at V and 9 bases at J, with 6 bases between the two ends. This CDR3 has 12 amino acids. Here the CDR3 reads CASSLAGFEQFF. The CDR3 DNA follows: TGTGCCAGCAGTTTAGCAGGTTTTGAGCAGTTCTTC.

This clonotype was counted at least ten times. The genes are TRBV20-1 and TRBJ2-3, with D perhaps given as TRBD1 or TRBD2 (5 bases each). Germline CDR1 DFQATT, CDR2 SNEGSKA (reference sequence). The CDR3 covers 14 residues. V lost 3 bases and J 8 bases, leaving 18 bases between the germline ends. DNA of the CDR3: TGCAGTGCTAGGAGGGACGATCCGTCTGGTACGCAGTATTTT. Translated, it gives CSARRDDPSGTQYF.